This T cell receptor beta chain comes out of a study of shared clonotypes between healthy human individuals. Positive CCR7 selection of CD45RO-negative cells yielded the naive CD8 cells, and terminally differentiated effector memory CD45RA+ cells were excluded. Sequenced by immunoSEQ multiplex PCR; TCRdb stores in-frame clones only, minus some. In the table there are about 2.2 million clones, roughly 95% of which are singletons. Germline CDR1 SEHNR, CDR2 FQNEAQ (reference sequence). The CDR3 has 13 residues. Deletions cut 5 bases from V and 9 bases from J, with 16 bases between. The TCR comes from a man between 18 and 29 years old in good health. Some clones in this sample may be carry-over from other donors' samples. V and J are TRBV7-9 and TRBJ2-5; a weak D match, TRBD2 (6 bases). The sample consisted of naive CD8+ T cells from PBMCs. CDR3 DNA sequence: TGTGCCAGCAGCCGGGACTTAGAAAGGGCCCAGTACTTC. This encodes CASSRDLERAQYF.